The 21 T cell receptor beta chains reported below all come from one sample, sequenced in a study of shared clonotypes between healthy human individuals. TCRdb keeps only in-frame clones here, not all; method: immunoSEQ multiplex PCR. The table has about a million clones, 76% seen once. Sequencing was performed on memory CD4+ T cells sorted from blood. The sample's subset: CD45RA-negative fraction. Source of these receptors: a man between 18 and 35 years old in good health.

The rearrangement joins TRBV5-1 to TRBJ1-2; 7 positions match TRBD1. Germline V lookup: CDR1 SGHRS, CDR2 YFSETQ. The CDR3 is 14 amino acids. V dropped 4 bases and J dropped 4; count of bases not matched to a gene: 7. CDR3: CASSTDRAGYGYTF. DNA for the CDR3: TGCGCCAGCAGCACTGACAGGGCCGGCTATGGCTACACCTTC. Variable domain in full (rest from reference TRBV5-1 and TRBJ1-2): KAGVTQTPRYLIKTRGQQVTLSCSPISGHRSVSWYQQTPGQGLQFLFEYFSETQRNKGNFPGRFSGRQFSNSRSEMNVSTLELGDSALYLCASSTDRAGYGYTFGSGTRLTVV.

In regard to this clone: Other DNA sequences in this specimen translate into the identical CDR3. The chain uses TRBV5-4 and TRBJ2-2; D not resolved. The V and J ends lost 0 bases and 2 bases respectively, with 8 bases between them. Germline CDR1 SGHNT, CDR2 YYREEE (reference sequence). CDR3 length equals 15 residues. The CDR3 nucleotides read TGTGCCAGCAGCTTGGCCGGGCCCAACACCGGGGAGCTGTTTTTT. The encoded protein is CASSLAGPNTGELFF.

This clone was found a few times. The chain joins TRBV29-1 to TRBJ1-3; unclear D gene. V lost 7 bases and J lost 0, with 7 bases in between. Looked up from germline, CDR1 is SQVTM and CDR2 is ANQGSEA. This CDR3 spans 12 amino acids. The CDR3 region is CSAEGSGNTIYF. In DNA, the CDR3 is TGCAGCGCAGAGGGCTCTGGAAACACCATATATTTT. The variable domain in full, completed from reference TRBV29-1 and TRBJ1-3, reads SAVISQKPSRDICQRGTSLTIQCQVDSQVTMMFWYRQQPGQSLTLIATANQGSEATYESGFVIDKFPISRPNLTFSTLTVSNMSPEDSSIYLCSAEGSGNTIYFGEGSWLTVV.

Points on this clone: The same CDR3 can be traced to other DNA sequences in this sample. The chain combines TRBV11-2 with TRBJ2-7; 8 nucleotides align to TRBD1. The germline V gene has CDR1 SGHAT and CDR2 FQNNGV. After removal of 1 base from V and 2 bases from J, the junction contained 1 base not matched to a gene. CDR3 length equals 14 residues. The CDR3 loop is CASSLVQGAYEQYF. Here the CDR3 DNA reads TGTGCCAGCAGCTTAGTACAGGGGGCCTACGAGCAGTACTTC.

V and J are TRBV5-8 and TRBJ2-3; 10 positions match TRBD1. V was clipped by 3 bases and J by 3 bases; unmatched bases: 7. CDR3 length equals 16 residues. Looked up from germline, CDR1 is SGHTS and CDR2 is YDEGEE. The CDR3 DNA sequence: TGTGCCAGCAGCTCCCGGACAGGGGGGAGGACAGATACGCAGTATTTT. Amino acid sequence: CASSSRTGGRTDTQYF.

The rearrangement uses TRBV6-5 and TRBJ1-1; no definite D call. Trimming removed 6 bases at V and 1 base at J, with 9 bases between. Germline assignment: CDR1 MNHEY and CDR2 SVGAGI. The CDR3 covers 13 residues. CDR3 in DNA: TGTGCCAGCAGGGACTACGGGAACACTGAAGCTTTCTTT. It translates to CASRDYGNTEAFF.

The chain carries TRBV12-2 and TRBJ1-5; the DNA was not compared with TRBD1, the D call given in the table. TRBV12-2 corresponds to a pseudogene. This CDR3 contains 15 residues. CDR3 protein: CASRLANRVSQPQHF. The DNA for the CDR3 is TGTGCAAGTCGCTTAGCTAACAGGGTAAGTCAGCCCCAGCATTTT.

CDR3 sequence: CASSDPAGSYEQYF. The CDR3 bases are TGTGCCAGCAGTGACCCAGCGGGCTCCTACGAGCAGTACTTC. V usage is TRBV6-1 and J usage is TRBJ2-7; weak D call: TRBD2 (6 bases). In germline, CDR1 is MNHNS, CDR2 SASEGT. This CDR3 comprises 14 residues. The V end lost 3 bases, the J end lost 0 bases, and 9 bases lay between the germline ends.

This clone was counted only a few times. The CDR3: CASSLAGGSNQETQYF. DNA of the CDR3: TGCGCCAGCAGCTTGGCCGGAGGGAGTAACCAAGAGACCCAGTACTTC. The chain employs TRBV5-1 and TRBJ2-5; a weak D match, TRBD2 (6 bases). The V end was cut by 0 bases, the J end by 0 bases, with 12 bases between. CDR3 length: 16 residues. Per the germline V gene, CDR1 is SGHRS and CDR2 is YFSETQ.

In this sample, this clone turned up a few times. The gene calls are TRBV6-6 and TRBJ2-2; the D is unclear. This CDR3 comprises 12 residues. Germline CDR1 is MNHNY and CDR2 is SVGAGI (reference sequence). The ends were cut back, 6 bases at V and 7 bases at J, with 9 bases in the middle. CDR3 in DNA: TGTGCCAGCAGCTACAGTGGCGGGGAGCTGTTTTTT. It specifies CASSYSGGELFF.

This chain links TRBV7-3 with TRBJ2-1, with 10 positions matching TRBD2. CDR1 is SGHTA, CDR2 FQGTGA, per germline. This CDR3 is 14 amino acids long. V lost 8 bases and J lost 5; bases outside the gene matches: 6. CDR3 DNA: TGTGCCAGCGGAAGCGGGGGGGCACACAATGAGCAGTTCTTC. Its protein is CASGSGGAHNEQFF.

This clone was recorded a few times. V gene TRBV5-1 combines with J gene TRBJ1-2, with 8 bases that match TRBD1. The CDR3 runs to 13 residues. Germline loops: CDR1 SGHRS, CDR2 YFSETQ. J lost 8 bases, V lost 0 bases, and 3 bases had no gene match. CDR3 loop: CASSLAGGRGYTF. Written as DNA, the CDR3 is TGCGCCAGCAGCTTGGCAGGGGGCCGAGGCTACACCTTC.

The genes are TRBV9 and TRBJ2-3, with 9 bases aligning to TRBD2. CDR1 and CDR2 (germline): SGDLS, YYNGEE. Germline trimming cut 0 bases from V and 1 base from J; bases unmatched to any gene: 3. CDR3 length: 16 amino acids. CDR3 region: CASSVGSGGRTDTQYF. In nucleotides, the CDR3 is TGTGCCAGCAGCGTAGGTAGCGGGGGACGCACAGATACGCAGTATTTT.

The chain joins TRBV5-4 to TRBJ2-2, with TRBD1 identical over 9 bases. The CDR3 runs to 15 residues. Trimming removed 0 bases from V and 3 bases from J; junction bases left unmatched: 0. Germline lookup yields CDR1 SGHNT and CDR2 YYREEE (reference sequence). This chain's CDR3 is CASSLGDRDTGELFF. The CDR3 nucleotides are TGTGCCAGCAGCTTGGGGGACAGGGACACCGGGGAGCTGTTTTTT.

The chain carries TRBV6-5 and TRBJ1-2, with 9 bases lining up with TRBD1. This CDR3 has 16 residues. J lost 9 bases, V lost 0 bases, and 11 bases had no gene match. Germline V gives CDR1 MNHEY, CDR2 SVGAGI. This CDR3 is CASSYSSRQGGSSYTF. Here the CDR3 DNA reads TGTGCCAGCAGTTACTCTTCCCGACAGGGGGGATCGAGCTACACCTTC.

J is TRBJ2-7 and V is TRBV18; possible D gene TRBD2, 6 bases. Looked up from germline, CDR1 is KGHSH and CDR2 is LQKENI. V was pared by 3 bases and J by 5 bases, with 17 bases between. The CDR3 loop spans 15 amino acids. The CDR3, as DNA: TGTGCCAGCTCACCCGGATTGGGAGGAGGGAACGAGCAGTACTTC. Protein product: CASSPGLGGGNEQYF.

A word on this clone: Relative to the germline gene, one junction end is altered; a read error may explain this. The same CDR3 is also encoded by other DNA sequences in this sample. This chain uses TRBV30 with TRBJ1-5; D is unresolved. This CDR3 is 14 amino acids long. Germline V CDR1 and CDR2: GTSNPN, SVGIG (reference sequence). The CDR3 reads CAWSVKGGNQPQHF. CDR3 in DNA: TGTGCCTGGAGTGTTAAGGGTGGCAACCAGCCCCAGCATTTT.

The chain joins TRBV10-1 to TRBJ2-1; 7 bases agree with TRBD2. With V trimmed by 0 bases and J by 11 bases, 7 bases remained unmatched. The V gene's germline CDR1 is WNHNN and CDR2 SYGVQD (reference sequence). The CDR3 is 14 residues long. The CDR3 protein is CASSESAATSKQFF. CDR3 nucleotides: TGCGCCAGCAGTGAGTCGGCTGCGACTAGCAAGCAGTTCTTC.

This clone was recorded a few times. The chain joins TRBV29-1 to TRBJ2-2; D not resolved. Per germline, CDR1 SQVTM and CDR2 ANQGSEA. The CDR3 consists of 13 residues. With 7 bases removed from V and 6 bases from J, the gap between germline ends came to 15 bases. As DNA, the CDR3 is TGCAGCGCCGGACGCGATTCCGCCGGGGAGCTGTTTTTT. It translates to CSAGRDSAGELFF.

The chain uses TRBV5-5 and TRBJ1-4; TRBD1 matches at 9 bases. V lost 4 bases, J lost 8 bases, and 6 bases stayed unmatched. The CDR3 has 14 residues. Germline V gives CDR1 SGHKS, CDR2 YYEKEE (reference sequence). CDR3 bases: TGTGCCAGCAGCATACAGGGGGCGCGCGAAAAACTGTTTTTT. This encodes CASSIQGAREKLFF.

The chain links TRBV4-3 to TRBJ1-2, with TRBD1 matching over 8 bases. The CDR3 runs 15 residues. V gave up 0 bases and J gave up 8 bases; unmatched junction bases: 8. Germline V gene lookup returns CDR1 LGHNA and CDR2 YSLEER. The CDR3 DNA follows: TGCGCCAGCAGCCAAGAGGCCGGGACAGGAGGAGGCTACACCTTC. Translated: CASSQEAGTGGGYTF.